This passage covers 25 T cell receptor beta chains from one sample sequenced in a study of CD8 T cells in ankylosing spondylitis. TCRdb passed the 5' RACE reads through MiXCR, listing each CDR3 protein once. Here the sample spans a few hundred thousand distinct CDR3 sequences, over 9.5% being singletons. The sequencing input was blood, either unsorted or a sorted T cell fraction (not recorded which). The receptors were sampled from a male donor with ankylosing spondylitis or in good health (not recorded which).

This clonotype was detected many times. The gene calls are TRBV7-2 and TRBJ2-1; TRBD2 matches 12 bases. The CDR3 runs to 17 residues. Germline V gives CDR1 SGHTA, CDR2 FQGNSA. The ends lost 5 bases at V and 10 bases at J; junction bases unmatched: 15. The CDR3 nucleotides read TGTGCCAGCAGCCTTAGGGGTGGTGGACTAGCGGGGAGGGAGCAGTTCTTC. Translating gives CASSLRGGGLAGREQFF.

This clonotype showed up many times. V is TRBV2 and J is TRBJ2-1; the match to TRBD2 covers 15 bases. V lost 7 bases, J lost 1 base, and 5 bases stayed unmatched. The CDR3 consists of 17 residues. Germline V gives CDR1 SNHLY, CDR2 FYNNEI. Here the CDR3 DNA reads TGTGCCAGCACGGGACTAGCGGGGGGCTCTTCCTACAATGAGCAGTTCTTC. It is translated as CASTGLAGGSSYNEQFF.

This clonotype has a handful of counts. The chain is built from TRBV3-1 and TRBJ2-3; either TRBD1 or TRBD2 may supply D (6 bases each). The CDR3 loop spans 17 amino acids. The V gene's germline CDR1 is LGHDT and CDR2 YNNKEL (reference sequence). V was clipped by 1 base and J by 2 bases, with 16 bases between them. CDR3 bases: TGTGCCAGCAGCCAAGTCGCCGGGGGCGAGTTCACAGATACGCAGTATTTT. As protein: CASSQVAGGEFTDTQYF.

This clonotype was seen a handful of times. The chain recombines TRBV18 with TRBJ1-1; 10 bases are a match to TRBD1. Unmatched junction bases numbered 3, after V lost 4 bases and J lost 1 base. This CDR3 is 15 amino acids long. CDR1 and CDR2 (germline): KGHSH, LQKENI. CDR3: CASSRDRGRNTEAFF. The CDR3 coding sequence is TGTGCCAGCTCACGGGACAGGGGCCGGAACACTGAAGCTTTCTTT.

J is TRBJ2-3 and V is TRBV30; D may match TRBD1 or TRBD2 (6 bases each). Germline assignment: CDR1 GTSNPN and CDR2 SVGIG (reference sequence). The CDR3 runs to 15 residues. Deletions cut 0 bases from V and 6 bases from J, with 16 bases between. CDR3 region: CAWSVVGLGGDTQYF. CDR3 sequence (DNA): TGTGCCTGGAGTGTGGTGGGGCTGGGGGGCGATACGCAGTATTTT.

This clonotype appeared many times. The gene calls are TRBV7-2 and TRBJ1-2, with D unclear. From germline, CDR1 is SGHTA and CDR2 FQGNSA. V was cut by 2 bases and J by 6 bases, with 13 bases left in between. CDR3 length: 14 amino acids. The CDR3 loop reads CASSLSQESHGYTF. CDR3 DNA sequence: TGTGCCAGCAGCTTATCCCAGGAGAGTCATGGCTACACCTTC.

This clonotype turned up a few times. The CDR3 bases are TGTGCCAGCATGAAAGGGGGCCGGGACACCGGGGAGCTGTTTTTT. It encodes CASMKGGRDTGELFF. J is TRBJ2-2 and V is TRBV7-9, with 7 nucleotides matching TRBD1. Trimming took 7 bases from V and 3 from J; bases not matched to a gene: 8. The CDR3 consists of 15 residues. The germline gives CDR1 SEHNR, CDR2 FQNEAQ (reference sequence). The full variable domain, with the rest looked up from reference TRBV7-9 and TRBJ2-2, is DTGVSQNPRHKITKRGQNVTFRCDPISEHNRLYWYRQTLGQGPEFLTYFQNEAQLEKSRLLSDRFSAERPKGSFSTLEIQRTEQGDSAMYLCASMKGGRDTGELFFGEGSRLTVL.

This chain joins TRBV3-1 and TRBJ1-1; D not certain. Per the germline V gene, CDR1 is LGHDT and CDR2 is YNNKEL (reference sequence). The CDR3 runs to 16 residues. V was trimmed by 2 bases and J by 11 bases, leaving 24 bases between them. The CDR3 DNA reads as TGTGCCAGCAGCCAACAGCAAGGATGGGTCGCGGGTCTGGCTTTCTTT. Protein sequence: CASSQQQGWVAGLAFF.

This chain uses TRBV5-1 with TRBJ2-1, with a weak D call TRBD1 (6 bases). V lost 0 bases and J lost 9, with 10 bases in between. The CDR3 totals 13 residues. CDR1 and CDR2 (germline): SGHRS, YFSETQ. The chain's CDR3 is CASSLAGVTEQFF. Here the CDR3 DNA reads TGCGCCAGCAGCTTGGCAGGGGTAACTGAGCAGTTCTTC.

Here the CDR3 reads CASSLPGGGETQYF. CDR3 in DNA: TGTGCCAGCAGTTTACCGGGGGGTGGAGAGACCCAGTACTTC. V is TRBV12-3 or TRBV12-4 and J is TRBJ2-5, with TRBD2 identical over 7 bases. There are 14 residues in the CDR3. Trimming removed 2 bases from V and 4 bases from J; junction bases left unmatched: 4.

This clonotype was detected a few times. V gene TRBV20-1 combines with J gene TRBJ1-2; D ambiguous. This CDR3 comprises 15 residues. V lost 7 bases and J lost 1, with 19 bases in between. Germline CDR1 DFQATT, CDR2 SNEGSKA (reference sequence). CDR3 amino acids: CSVSGAEGLNYGYTF. For the CDR3, the DNA is TGCAGTGTCAGCGGCGCAGAGGGTCTTAACTATGGCTACACCTTC.

This clonotype appeared many times. The V call is TRBV28, the J call TRBJ2-3, with D unclear. Trimming pared 2 bases from V and 9 bases from J, leaving 12 bases between. Germline V lookup: CDR1 MDHEN, CDR2 SYDVKM. CDR3 length: 13 residues. The CDR3 sequence is CASSLKPQQTQYF. CDR3 DNA sequence: TGTGCCAGCAGTTTAAAGCCACAGCAAACGCAGTATTTT. The complete variable domain, with remaining parts taken from reference TRBV28 and TRBJ2-3, reads DVKVTQSSRYLVKRTGEKVFLECVQDMDHENMFWYRQDPGLGLRLIYFSYDVKMKEKGDIPEGYSVSREKKERFSLILESASTNQTSMYLCASSLKPQQTQYFGPGTRLTVL.

The chain recombines TRBV11-2 with TRBJ2-2; no definite D call. Trimming took off 5 bases at V and 6 bases at J, with 13 bases between the two ends. The CDR3 has 14 residues. Per germline, CDR1 SGHAT and CDR2 FQNNGV. The CDR3 sequence is CASSRGQASGELFF. Written as DNA, the CDR3 is TGTGCCAGCAGCCGTGGGCAGGCGTCCGGGGAGCTGTTTTTT.

This clonotype appeared a few times. J is TRBJ1-2 and V is TRBV12-3 or TRBV12-4; D is undetermined. The CDR3 loop spans 13 amino acids. V lost 6 bases and J lost 10, with 18 bases in between. The CDR3, as DNA: TGTGCCAGCAGCTTAAGCTCTGCGATGGTCTACACCTTC. It yields the protein CASSLSSAMVYTF.

This clonotype was recorded a few times. This could be a read error, since a much larger clone is one nucleotide away. The V call is TRBV5-1, the J call TRBJ2-5; 9 bases match TRBD2. Germline V gives CDR1 SGHRS, CDR2 YFSETQ. The CDR3 is 15 residues long. The CDR3 bases are TGCGCCAGCAGCTTGGGGGCTAGCGGGGAAGAGACCCAGTCCTTC. Protein: CASSLGASGEETQSF.

This clonotype was recorded at least ten times. V and J are TRBV7-2 and TRBJ2-3; 11 bases align to TRBD2. The CDR3 runs 19 residues. The germline gives CDR1 SGHTA, CDR2 FQGNSA. The ends lost 0 bases at V and 1 base at J; junction bases unmatched: 9. CDR3 coding DNA: TGTGCCAGCAGCTTAGCTAGCGGGGGGGCCGGTTCGGGCACAGATACGCAGTATTTT. It encodes CASSLASGGAGSGTDTQYF.

This clonotype was counted ten times or more. The rearrangement joins TRBV5-1 to TRBJ1-6; 7 bases map to TRBD1. Germline V gene sequence: CDR1 SGHRS, CDR2 YFSETQ. The V segment lost 0 bases and the J segment 7 bases; nucleotides outside the gene matches: 1. The CDR3 length is 14 residues. CDR3 protein: CASSLGQGNSPLHF. The CDR3 DNA sequence: TGCGCCAGCAGCTTGGGACAGGGAAATTCACCCCTCCACTTT.

The chain recombines TRBV5-6 with TRBJ2-2, with D possibly matching TRBD1 (6 bases). Germline V CDR1 and CDR2: SGHDT, YYEEEE. CDR3 length: 15 residues. Trimming pared 10 bases from V and 3 bases from J, leaving 19 bases between. The CDR3 here is CAFPFGQRDTGELFF. The CDR3 nucleotides are TGTGCCTTCCCTTTTGGACAGAGGGACACCGGGGAGCTGTTTTTT.

The V call is TRBV20-1, the J call TRBJ2-1; 7 bases match TRBD1. The CDR3 spans 15 residues. CDR1 is DFQATT, CDR2 SNEGSKA, per germline (reference sequence). The J segment lost 6 bases and the V segment lost 5 bases, leaving 13 bases of the junction unmatched. CDR3 nucleotide sequence: TGCAGTGCTTTTCCCACAGGGGCGAAAGGCAATGAGCAGTTCTTC. This codes for CSAFPTGAKGNEQFF.

In its sample, this clonotype was seen a few times. The genes are TRBV7-2 and TRBJ2-7; the D gene is possibly TRBD2 (6 bases). CDR3 length equals 14 residues. The V gene lost 8 bases and the J gene lost 3 bases, with 17 bases spanning the gap. Germline lookup yields CDR1 SGHTA and CDR2 FQGNSA. This CDR3 is CASQRRAGGYEQYF. The CDR3 nucleotides read TGTGCCAGCCAAAGACGTGCCGGGGGCTACGAGCAGTACTTC.

A note on this clonotype: A read error may explain this, as a much larger clone is one base away. The J gene is TRBJ2-7, the V gene TRBV6-1, with a weak D call TRBD2 (5 bases). The V gene's germline CDR1 is MNHNS and CDR2 SASEGT. The CDR3 has 12 amino acids. The CDR3 nucleotides read TGTGCCAGCATCAAAAGGGAGTACGAGCAGAACTTC. Its translation: CASIKREYEQNF.

There are a few counts of this clonotype. The chain couples TRBV6-5 to TRBJ1-4, with no clear D. CDR3 size: 13 residues. Trimming shortened V by 0 bases and J by 10 bases, and 9 bases separated the two germline ends. Germline V gene data show CDR1 as MNHEY and CDR2 as SVGAGI. The CDR3 loop is CASSYSGPAKLFF. The CDR3 region has the DNA TGTGCCAGCAGTTACTCTGGCCCCGCAAAACTGTTTTTT.

This clonotype was found many times. The rearrangement joins TRBV5-1 to TRBJ2-4; D call uncertain. Germline V gene sequence: CDR1 SGHRS, CDR2 YFSETQ. Between the trimmed V and J ends, which lost 4 bases and 7 bases, there was a span of 15 bases. The CDR3 loop spans 14 amino acids. CDR3 region: CASSLRSVTNIQYF. For the CDR3, the DNA is TGCGCCAGCAGCCTTAGGTCCGTTACGAACATTCAGTACTTC.

There are many counts of this clonotype. A read error may account for a junction end that differs from germline. V and J are TRBV7-7 and TRBJ1-3, with TRBD1 matching over 11 bases. The germline V gene encodes CDR1 SSHAT and CDR2 FNYEAQ (reference sequence). This CDR3 contains 15 residues. The CDR3: CASSFPGQGVNTIYF. CDR3 nucleotide sequence: TGTGCTAGCAGCTTTCCGGGACAGGGGGTTAACACCATATATTTT.

This clonotype showed up many times. The gene calls are TRBV7-2 and TRBJ2-4; D is possibly TRBD1 or TRBD2 (5 bases each). V shed 1 base and J shed 9 bases, with 10 bases lying between them. Germline V gene sequence: CDR1 SGHTA, CDR2 FQGNSA. This CDR3 has 13 amino acids. The CDR3 protein is CASSLERGSIQYF. As DNA, the CDR3 is TGTGCCAGCAGCTTAGAGAGGGGCAGCATTCAGTACTTC.